Detailed here is one TCR beta chain. V was clipped by 1 base and J by 0 bases, with 6 bases between them. This CDR3 region has 14 residues. Germline V gives CDR1 SGHVS, CDR2 FNYEAQ. RNA amounts of 0.5 to 1 ug underwent reverse transcription with random hexamers. TCRdb re-derived calls from the immunoSEQ multiplex PCR reads in MiXCR, one entry per CDR3 protein. The table includes about 120,000 distinct CDR3 sequences, less than 95% detected once. This sample stems from a study of CD8 T cells in Susac syndrome. This sequence was found in a human donor in good health. The chain couples TRBV7-6 to TRBJ2-5; unclear D gene. Sequenced sample: CD4+ T cells from PBMCs. The CDR3 spells CASSLDQYQETQYF. The CDR3 DNA is TGTGCCAGCAGCTTAGACCAGTACCAAGAGACCCAGTACTTC.